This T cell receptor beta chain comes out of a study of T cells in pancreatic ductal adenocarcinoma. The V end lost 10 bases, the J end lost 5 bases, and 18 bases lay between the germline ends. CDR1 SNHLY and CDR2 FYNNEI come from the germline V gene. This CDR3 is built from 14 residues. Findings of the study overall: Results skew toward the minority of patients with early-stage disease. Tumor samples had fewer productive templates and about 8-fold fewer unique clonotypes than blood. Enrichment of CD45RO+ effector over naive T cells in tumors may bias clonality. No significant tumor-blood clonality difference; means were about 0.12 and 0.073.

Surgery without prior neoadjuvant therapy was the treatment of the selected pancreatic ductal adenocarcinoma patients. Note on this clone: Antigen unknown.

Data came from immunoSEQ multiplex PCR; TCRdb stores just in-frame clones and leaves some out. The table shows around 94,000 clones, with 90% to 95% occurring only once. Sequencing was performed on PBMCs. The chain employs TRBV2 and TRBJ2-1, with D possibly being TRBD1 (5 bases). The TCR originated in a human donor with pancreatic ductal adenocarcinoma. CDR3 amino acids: CATRGQVTNNEQFF. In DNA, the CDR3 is TGTGCCACAAGAGGACAAGTCACCAACAATGAGCAGTTCTTC.